These T cell receptor beta chains were read from a single sample in a study of blood T cell repertoires in COVID-19. The table came from immunoSEQ multiplex PCR; TCRdb's copy has only in-frame clones and leaves some out. Among some 110,000 clones listed, under 80% were seen once. Sample: peripheral blood. Receptors originate from a middle-aged man with acute or convalescent COVID-19. Each CDR3 is given with its conserved first and last residue. The D gene is left open where the match is weak. A row's size may be missing; if present it is once, few, many or a size class.

j_call clone_size v_call d_call cdr3_aa cdr3_nt
TRBJ2-2 once TRBV5-4 . CASSPQLVSPGELFF TGTGCCAGCAGCCCGCAACTAGTTTCCCCCGGGGAGCTGTTTTTT
TRBJ1-2 once TRBV12-5 TRBD1 CASGLGQGNNGYTF TGTGCTAGTGGTTTGGGACAGGGGAACAATGGCTACACCTTC
TRBJ2-3 . TRBV5-1 TRBD2 CASSLEAGDGDTQYF TGCGCCAGCAGCTTGGAAGCGGGGGATGGCGATACGCAGTATTTT
TRBJ2-5 . TRBV3-1/TRBV3-2 . CASSQDLRVETQYF TGTGCCAGCAGCCAAGATCTCAGGGTGGAGACCCAGTACTTC
TRBJ2-7 . TRBV2 TRBD2 CAIATSGYEQYF TGTGCCATTGCGACTAGCGGCTACGAGCAGTACTTC
TRBJ1-2 . TRBV23-1 TRBD1 CASSQGDRWIQGNYGYTF TGCGCCAGCAGTCAAGGGGACAGATGGATCCAAGGTAACTATGGCTACACCTTC
TRBJ1-4 . TRBV19 . CASSIDSTLKKLFF TGTGCCAGTAGTATCGACAGTACCCTGAAAAAACTGTTTTTT
TRBJ1-1 . TRBV30 . CAWSQGIVTEAFF TGTGCCTGGTCTCAGGGAATAGTCACTGAAGCTTTCTTT
TRBJ2-7 . TRBV7-9 TRBD1 CASSSGQPYEQYF TGTGCCAGCAGCTCGGGACAGCCCTACGAGCAGTACTTC
TRBJ2-7 . TRBV10-3 . CATSDSSYEQYF TGTGCCACCTCGGACAGCTCCTACGAGCAGTACTTC
TRBJ1-1 . TRBV4-2 . CASSQGLAGRTEAFF TGTGCCAGCAGCCAAGGATTGGCAGGGAGGACTGAAGCTTTCTTT
TRBJ1-3 . TRBV30 TRBD1 CAWSVWSAGGGNTIYF TGTGCCTGGAGTGTATGGAGTGCAGGGGGTGGAAACACCATATATTTT
TRBJ1-1 . TRBV7-3 TRBD1 CASSQDRGRTEAFF TGTGCCAGCAGTCAGGACAGGGGTAGGACTGAAGCTTTCTTT
TRBJ2-2 many TRBV29-1 . CSVEELNSGELFF TGCAGCGTTGAAGAGCTAAACTCTGGGGAGCTGTTTTTT
TRBJ1-5 . TRBV3-1/TRBV3-2 . CASSQSLDQPQHF TGTGCCAGCAGCCAGAGTTTAGATCAGCCCCAGCATTTT
TRBJ1-5 . TRBV2 . CASTPQSWNQPQHF TGTGCCAGCACCCCACAGAGTTGGAATCAGCCCCAGCATTTT
TRBJ2-7 . TRBV4-1 . CASSQEPGEAYEQYF TGCGCCAGCAGCCAAGAACCGGGGGAAGCCTACGAGCAGTACTTC
TRBJ2-5 few TRBV5-8 . CASSRLTIGETQYF TGTGCCAGCAGCCGCCTGACTATTGGGGAGACCCAGTACTTC
TRBJ2-7 . TRBV5-1 TRBD2 CASSHGTSGSYEQYF TGCGCCAGCAGCCACGGGACTAGCGGGAGCTACGAGCAGTACTTC
TRBJ1-4 . TRBV2 TRBD1 CASRLWTGENEKLFF TGTGCCAGCCGCCTATGGACAGGGGAGAATGAAAAACTGTTTTTT
TRBJ2-3 . TRBV5-8 TRBD2 CASSLGASGPTDTQYF TGTGCCAGCAGCTTGGGGGCTAGCGGACCCACAGATACGCAGTATTTT
TRBJ2-3 few TRBV5-1 TRBD2 CASSLLASGRENTQYF TGCGCCAGCAGCTTGCTCGCTAGCGGGAGGGAAAATACGCAGTATTTT
TRBJ1-1 . TRBV19 . CASSSGEVTEAFF TGTGCCAGTAGTTCAGGGGAAGTGACTGAAGCTTTCTTT
TRBJ1-5 once TRBV24-1 . CATSGRGANQPQHF TGTGCCACCAGTGGTCGGGGGGCCAATCAGCCCCAGCATTTT
TRBJ2-5 . TRBV10-3 TRBD2 CAISESVAGGRQETQYF TGTGCCATCAGTGAGTCCGTGGCGGGAGGGAGGCAAGAGACCCAGTACTTC
TRBJ2-7 . TRBV6-5 . CASSPFYEQYF TGTGCCAGCAGTCCCTTCTACGAGCAGTACTTC
TRBJ1-1 many TRBV29-1 TRBD1 CSGAQGASNTEAFF TGCAGCGGTGCACAGGGGGCGTCGAACACTGAAGCTTTCTTT
TRBJ1-5 . TRBV30 TRBD1 CAWGPGQGLGPQHF TGTGCCTGGGGACCGGGACAGGGGTTAGGGCCCCAGCATTTT
TRBJ2-7 . TRBV2 TRBD1 CASSVGQGGDEQYF TGTGCCAGCAGTGTGGGACAGGGGGGCGACGAGCAGTACTTC
TRBJ2-2 . TRBV7-9 TRBD1 CASSLWDRGRAGELFF TGTGCCAGCAGCCTATGGGACAGGGGGCGCGCCGGGGAGCTGTTTTTT
TRBJ2-2 . TRBV14 TRBD2 CASSQVWTSGGYTGELFF TGTGCCAGCAGCCAAGTGTGGACTAGCGGAGGTTACACCGGGGAGCTGTTTTTT
TRBJ2-3 . TRBV7-7 . CASSSPGLFTQYF TGTGCCAGCAGCTCACCCGGACTGTTCACGCAGTATTTT
TRBJ1-5 . TRBV19 . CASSIHPAGGAGQPQHF TGTGCCAGTAGTATTCATCCGGCGGGGGGCGCGGGTCAGCCCCAGCATTTT
TRBJ2-7 medium-sized TRBV5-1 TRBD2 CASTATGGSYEQYF TGCGCCAGCACGGCTACGGGAGGTTCCTACGAGCAGTACTTC
TRBJ2-1 . TRBV27 TRBD2 CASSLSGSGGVYNEQFF TGTGCCAGCAGTTTATCGGGTAGCGGGGGGGTCTACAATGAGCAGTTCTTC
TRBJ2-3 few TRBV5-4 TRBD2 CASSSGLAGDTDTQYF TGTGCCAGCAGCTCCGGACTAGCGGGGGACACAGATACGCAGTATTTT
TRBJ2-1 . TRBV5-3 TRBD2 CARSPRTSGKGDRPYNEQFF TGTGCCAGAAGCCCCCGGACTAGCGGGAAGGGGGACAGACCTTACAATGAGCAGTTCTTC
TRBJ2-2 . TRBV25-1 . CASSEGGLEVGELFF TGTGCCAGCAGTGAGGGGGGGCTCGAGGTCGGGGAGCTGTTTTTT
TRBJ2-5 . TRBV7-9 . CASSPFSGVRGETQYF TGTGCCAGCAGCCCTTTTTCGGGGGTCAGAGGAGAGACCCAGTACTTC
TRBJ1-1 . TRBV19 . CASSAYQGTNTEAFF TGTGCCAGTAGTGCGTACCAGGGAACCAACACTGAAGCTTTCTTT
TRBJ1-1 . TRBV10-3 TRBD1 CAINGQGGDTEAFF TGTGCCATCAATGGGCAGGGGGGTGACACTGAAGCTTTCTTT